A selection of T cell receptor beta chains follows, all from one sample in a study of blood T cell repertoires in COVID-19. TCRdb's copy holds only in-frame clones and misses some; the assay was immunoSEQ multiplex PCR. The profile shows over 120,000 clones, about 92% of them singletons. The sample was peripheral blood. The receptors derive from a human donor in a cohort sampled during active COVID-19. Each CDR3 is given with its conserved first and last residue. A D gene is named only where the DNA matches it firmly. Rows give clone size only sometimes, using once, few, many, or a class for an expanded clone.

J | size | D | V | CDR3 | DNA
TRBJ2-5 | . | TRBD2 | TRBV7-6 | CASSFSGGARGTQYF | TGTGCCAGCAGCTTCAGCGGGGGGGCCAGGGGGACCCAGTACTTC
TRBJ1-1 | . | . | TRBV7-9 | CASSSSVNTEAFF | TGTGCCAGCAGCTCCTCGGTGAACACTGAAGCTTTCTTT
TRBJ2-3 | . | TRBD2 | TRBV2 | CANGLAGALDTQYF | TGTGCCAACGGACTAGCGGGGGCCTTAGATACGCAGTATTTT
TRBJ2-3 | once | TRBD2 | TRBV7-9 | CASSLVSGGTDTQYF | TGTGCCAGCAGCTTAGTGAGCGGGGGCACAGATACGCAGTATTTT
TRBJ1-3 | . | . | TRBV7-6 | CASSRTGNSGNTIYF | TGTGCCAGCAGCCGGACGGGAAACTCTGGAAACACCATATATTTT
TRBJ2-2 | . | . | TRBV24-1 | CATRGQGNTGELFF | TGTGCCACCAGGGGCCAGGGCAACACCGGGGAGCTGTTTTTT
TRBJ1-2 | . | . | TRBV29-1 | CSVESGSNGYTF | TGCAGCGTTGAGTCGGGGAGTAATGGCTACACCTTC
TRBJ1-1 | . | TRBD1 | TRBV3-1/TRBV3-2 | CASSPLDRVTEAFF | TGTGCCAGCAGCCCTTTAGACAGGGTCACTGAAGCTTTCTTT
TRBJ1-1 | . | . | TRBV5-6 | CASSTRTEAFF | TGTGCCAGCAGCACACGCACTGAAGCTTTCTTT
TRBJ2-2 | once | TRBD2 | TRBV5-1 | CASSVGTSAYPLGGELFF | TGCGCCAGCAGCGTAGGGACTAGCGCTTACCCCTTGGGCGGGGAGCTGTTTTTT
TRBJ2-1 | . | TRBD1 | TRBV30 | CAVSWTGLLDGQFF | TGTGCCGTAAGCTGGACAGGACTTTTGGATGGGCAGTTCTTC
TRBJ2-7 | . | . | TRBV30 | CAWIATGLPEQYF | TGTGCCTGGATCGCGACAGGTCTCCCCGAGCAGTACTTC
TRBJ2-3 | . | TRBD1 | TRBV5-1 | CASSLKTGTGNTDTQYF | TGCGCCAGCAGCTTAAAAACCGGGACAGGGAACACAGATACGCAGTATTTT
TRBJ2-5 | . | TRBD1 | TRBV2 | CASSEDRGYQETQYF | TGTGCCAGCAGTGAAGACAGGGGATACCAAGAGACCCAGTACTTC
TRBJ1-1 | . | . | TRBV5-1 | CASSSQQGLNTEAFF | TGCGCCAGCAGCTCCCAACAGGGCTTGAACACTGAAGCTTTCTTT
TRBJ2-1 | . | . | TRBV7-2 | CASSLRYEQFF | TGTGCCAGCAGCCTACGGTATGAGCAGTTCTTC
TRBJ2-7 | . | TRBD1 | TRBV5-1 | CASSLPGQGNHEQYF | TGCGCCAGCAGCCTACCGGGACAGGGTAATCACGAGCAGTACTTC
TRBJ2-2 | . | . | TRBV6-2/TRBV6-3 | CASSDPGGRLGELFF | TGTGCCAGCAGTGATCCCGGGGGGCGGCTCGGGGAGCTGTTTTTT
TRBJ2-2 | . | TRBD1 | TRBV2 | CASSTGTGNTGELFF | TGTGCCAGCAGTACCGGGACAGGGAACACCGGGGAGCTGTTTTTT
TRBJ1-5 | . | . | TRBV7-2 | CASSPSTGFNQPQHF | TGTGCCAGCAGCCCTTCAACAGGGTTCAATCAGCCCCAGCATTTT
TRBJ2-2 | . | . | TRBV3-1/TRBV3-2 | CASTGTTNTGELFF | TGTGCCAGCACCGGGACAACGAACACCGGGGAGCTGTTTTTT
TRBJ1-2 | . | . | TRBV5-1 | CASSVSGDLGYTF | TGCGCCAGCAGCGTTTCAGGGGATCTTGGCTACACCTTC
TRBJ1-4 | . | TRBD1 | TRBV2 | CASSSLDRTDEKLFF | TGTGCCAGCAGTTCCCTGGACAGGACTGATGAAAAACTGTTTTTT
TRBJ1-2 | few | TRBD1 | TRBV7-2 | CASSLVTGGSYGYTF | TGTGCCAGCAGCTTAGTTACAGGGGGAAGCTATGGCTACACCTTC
TRBJ2-1 | . | TRBD1 | TRBV24-1 | CATSAGGANSGEQFF | TGTGCCACCAGCGCAGGGGGCGCGAATAGTGGTGAGCAGTTCTTC
TRBJ1-1 | . | . | TRBV5-1 | CASSVLLNTEAFF | TGCGCCAGCAGCGTCCTCCTGAACACTGAAGCTTTCTTT
TRBJ1-2 | . | . | TRBV29-1 | CSAVQGGDGYTF | TGCAGCGCAGTACAGGGAGGGGATGGCTACACCTTC
TRBJ1-1 | . | . | TRBV11-2 | CATPRGAGGTEAFF | TGTGCCACCCCTCGGGGGGCAGGAGGCACTGAAGCTTTCTTT
TRBJ2-7 | . | TRBD1 | TRBV5-1 | CASSLTGEGEQYF | TGCGCCAGCAGCTTGACAGGGGAAGGCGAGCAGTACTTC
TRBJ1-1 | few | . | TRBV6-5 | CASSLHRATEAFF | TGTGCCAGCAGTCTCCACAGGGCCACTGAAGCTTTCTTT
TRBJ2-7 | . | TRBD2 | TRBV29-1 | CSVGIAGGLEQYF | TGCAGCGTTGGGATAGCGGGGGGGCTCGAGCAGTACTTC
TRBJ1-1 | . | . | TRBV5-1 | CASSLQGGVNTEAFF | TGCGCCAGCAGCTTACAAGGGGGAGTGAACACTGAAGCTTTCTTT
TRBJ1-2 | many | . | TRBV6-5 | CASSPDGGNGYTF | TGTGCCAGCAGTCCTGACGGGGGGAACGGCTACACCTTC
TRBJ2-3 | . | . | TRBV19 | CASSIDHSNTDTQYF | TGTGCCAGTAGTATAGATCACAGTAACACAGATACGCAGTATTTT
TRBJ2-1 | . | . | TRBV29-1 | CSVDWGGTEQFF | TGCAGCGTTGATTGGGGGGGCACCGAGCAGTTCTTC
TRBJ2-2 | . | . | TRBV9 | CASSVQGGENTGELFF | TGTGCCAGCAGCGTTCAGGGCGGGGAAAACACCGGGGAGCTGTTTTTT
TRBJ1-4 | . | TRBD1 | TRBV6-5 | CASSDRGHNNEKLFF | TGTGCCAGCAGCGACAGGGGGCATAATAATGAAAAACTGTTTTTT
TRBJ2-7 | . | TRBD2 | TRBV7-2 | CASSTQLAGYEQYF | TGTGCCAGCAGCACTCAACTAGCGGGGTACGAGCAGTACTTC
TRBJ1-1 | . | TRBD1 | TRBV7-9 | CASSLALRQGDEAFF | TGTGCCAGCAGCTTAGCCTTACGACAGGGGGATGAAGCTTTCTTT
TRBJ2-5 | . | TRBD2 | TRBV9 | CASSVGTSGGVQETQYF | TGTGCCAGCAGCGTTGGGACTAGCGGGGGGGTACAAGAGACCCAGTACTTC
TRBJ2-3 | . | . | TRBV9 | CASNPGGARTDTQYF | TGTGCCAGCAACCCAGGCGGGGCAAGGACAGATACGCAGTATTTT
TRBJ2-7 | . | . | TRBV1 | CTSSQQAGLAGASAYEQYF | TGCACCAGCAGCCAACAAGCGGGACTAGCGGGGGCGAGTGCCTACGAGCAGTACTTC